Presented here are 11 T cell receptor beta chains from one specimen sequenced in a study of T cells expressing NK-cell markers. TCRdb processed the 5' RACE reads again and assigns one entry to each CDR3 protein, with no DNA. The sample data list roughly 160,000 distinct CDR3 sequences. Sequencing was carried out using blood T cells: a sorted CD56 or NKG2C T cell subset, CD4+ or CD8+ T cells, or bulk PBMC T cells (not recorded which). The receptor source for this set is a woman between 18 and 75 years old in good health.

The chain carries TRBV29-1 and TRBJ1-1; TCRdb indicates TRBD1, and absent DNA this call remains unverified. CDR3 size: 12 residues. Germline CDR1 SQVTM, CDR2 ANQGSEA. The CDR3 sequence: CSVGGGPGQAFF.

The V and J genes are TRBV20-1 and TRBJ2-7; TCRdb outputs TRBD2, but without DNA this stays unchecked. Per germline, CDR1 DFQATT and CDR2 SNEGSKA (reference sequence). The CDR3 totals 13 residues. The CDR3 region is CSASRWEGPVQYF.

The chain recombines TRBV7-3 with TRBJ2-7; TCRdb reports TRBD2, a call that lacks DNA to check it against. The germline CDR1 and CDR2 sequences are SGHTA and FQGTGA. This CDR3 has 15 amino acids. CDR3 sequence reads: CASSSMSGRGSEQYF.

The chain carries TRBV3-1 and TRBJ2-3; as DNA is missing, the TRBD2 call by TCRdb cannot be tested. The germline V gene has CDR1 LGHDT and CDR2 YNNKEL (reference sequence). CDR3 length: 14 residues. CDR3: CASTLAGVENTQYF.

The chain combines TRBV20-1 with TRBJ2-7. This CDR3 comprises 14 residues. Per the germline V gene, CDR1 is DFQATT and CDR2 is SNEGSKA (reference sequence). This CDR3 is CSARGVRGSYEQYF.

This rearrangement joins TRBV14 to TRBJ2-2; TCRdb lists TRBD2, though no DNA is available to test this call. The CDR3 spans 14 residues. The germline V gene encodes CDR1 SGHDN and CDR2 FVKESK. The CDR3 sequence is CASRPSGSAGELFF. The full variable domain, completed using reference TRBV14 and TRBJ2-2, is EAGVTQFPSHSVIEKGQTVTLRCDPISGHDNLYWYRRVMGKEIKFLLHFVKESKQDESGMPNNRFLAERTGGTYSTLKVQPAELEDSGVYFCASRPSGSAGELFFGEGSRLTVL.

V is TRBV20-1 and J is TRBJ2-1. Germline CDR1 DFQATT, CDR2 SNEGSKA (reference sequence). The CDR3 has 16 residues. This CDR3 reads CSARDLGGSSYNEQFF.

This chain uses TRBV29-1 with TRBJ1-4. The CDR3 consists of 12 residues. Germline V gene sequence: CDR1 SQVTM, CDR2 ANQGSEA. The CDR3: CSAVAGNEKLFF.

The chain has TRBV9 and TRBJ1-1. There are 13 residues in the CDR3. In germline, CDR1 is SGDLS, CDR2 YYNGEE. The CDR3 here is CASSVASGREAFF.

The genes are TRBV6-1 and TRBJ1-4; the TCRdb call, TRBD1, lacks DNA for checking. CDR3 length: 15 amino acids. Looked up from germline, CDR1 is MNHNS and CDR2 is SASEGT. The CDR3 here is CATGPRTGTNEKLFF.

This sequence joins TRBV7-2 and TRBJ2-3. Germline lookup yields CDR1 SGHTA and CDR2 FQGNSA. The CDR3 runs to 15 residues. This CDR3 is CASTIDGRYTDTQYF.